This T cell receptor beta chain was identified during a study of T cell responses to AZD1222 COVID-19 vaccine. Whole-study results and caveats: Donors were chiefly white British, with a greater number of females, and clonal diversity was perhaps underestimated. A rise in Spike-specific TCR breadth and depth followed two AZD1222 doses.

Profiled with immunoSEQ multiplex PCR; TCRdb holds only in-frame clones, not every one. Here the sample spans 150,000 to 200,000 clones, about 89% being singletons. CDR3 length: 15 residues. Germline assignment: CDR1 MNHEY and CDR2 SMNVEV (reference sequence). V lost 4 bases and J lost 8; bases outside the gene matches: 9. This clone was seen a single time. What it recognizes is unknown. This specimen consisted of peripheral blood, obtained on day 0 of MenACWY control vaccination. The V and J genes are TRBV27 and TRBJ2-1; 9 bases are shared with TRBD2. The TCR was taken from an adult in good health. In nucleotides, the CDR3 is TGTGCCAGCAGTTCTCCTGCGGGGGGGGCCCATGAGCAGTTCTTC. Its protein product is CASSSPAGGAHEQFF.